This TCR beta chain stems from a study of T cell responses to AZD1222 COVID-19 vaccine. Study-wide findings and caveats: Donor demographics were predominantly white British with a female majority; clonal diversity may be underestimated. Receipt of two AZD1222 doses was followed by a rise in Spike-specific TCR breadth and depth.

Second doses were pooled across both intervals (about 4 or about 12 weeks). The V gene end was trimmed by 4 bases and the J gene end by 5 bases; junction bases not matched to a gene: 6. This CDR3 has 14 amino acids. Germline V gives CDR1 LNHDA, CDR2 SQIVND (reference sequence). Generated by immunoSEQ multiplex PCR, the TCRdb table keeps only in-frame clones and is missing some. The data show tens of thousands of clones, 70% to 90% seen once. With respect to this clone: Its target is unknown.

This sequence joins TRBV19 and TRBJ2-5; 8 bases align to TRBD1. The clonotype comes from an adult who received the AZD1222 COVID-19 vaccine. This sample comprised peripheral blood, obtained 28 days after the second AZD1222 dose. The CDR3 sequence is CASSTAQGAETQYF. In nucleotides, the CDR3 is TGTGCCAGTAGTACCGCCCAGGGGGCCGAGACCCAGTACTTC. Together with reference TRBV19 and TRBJ2-5, the CDR3 gives the full variable domain: DGGITQSPKYLFRKEGQNVTLSCEQNLNHDAMYWYRQDPGQGLRLIYYSQIVNDFQKGDIAEGYSVSREKKESFPLTVTSAQKNPTAFYLCASSTAQGAETQYFGPGTRLLVL.